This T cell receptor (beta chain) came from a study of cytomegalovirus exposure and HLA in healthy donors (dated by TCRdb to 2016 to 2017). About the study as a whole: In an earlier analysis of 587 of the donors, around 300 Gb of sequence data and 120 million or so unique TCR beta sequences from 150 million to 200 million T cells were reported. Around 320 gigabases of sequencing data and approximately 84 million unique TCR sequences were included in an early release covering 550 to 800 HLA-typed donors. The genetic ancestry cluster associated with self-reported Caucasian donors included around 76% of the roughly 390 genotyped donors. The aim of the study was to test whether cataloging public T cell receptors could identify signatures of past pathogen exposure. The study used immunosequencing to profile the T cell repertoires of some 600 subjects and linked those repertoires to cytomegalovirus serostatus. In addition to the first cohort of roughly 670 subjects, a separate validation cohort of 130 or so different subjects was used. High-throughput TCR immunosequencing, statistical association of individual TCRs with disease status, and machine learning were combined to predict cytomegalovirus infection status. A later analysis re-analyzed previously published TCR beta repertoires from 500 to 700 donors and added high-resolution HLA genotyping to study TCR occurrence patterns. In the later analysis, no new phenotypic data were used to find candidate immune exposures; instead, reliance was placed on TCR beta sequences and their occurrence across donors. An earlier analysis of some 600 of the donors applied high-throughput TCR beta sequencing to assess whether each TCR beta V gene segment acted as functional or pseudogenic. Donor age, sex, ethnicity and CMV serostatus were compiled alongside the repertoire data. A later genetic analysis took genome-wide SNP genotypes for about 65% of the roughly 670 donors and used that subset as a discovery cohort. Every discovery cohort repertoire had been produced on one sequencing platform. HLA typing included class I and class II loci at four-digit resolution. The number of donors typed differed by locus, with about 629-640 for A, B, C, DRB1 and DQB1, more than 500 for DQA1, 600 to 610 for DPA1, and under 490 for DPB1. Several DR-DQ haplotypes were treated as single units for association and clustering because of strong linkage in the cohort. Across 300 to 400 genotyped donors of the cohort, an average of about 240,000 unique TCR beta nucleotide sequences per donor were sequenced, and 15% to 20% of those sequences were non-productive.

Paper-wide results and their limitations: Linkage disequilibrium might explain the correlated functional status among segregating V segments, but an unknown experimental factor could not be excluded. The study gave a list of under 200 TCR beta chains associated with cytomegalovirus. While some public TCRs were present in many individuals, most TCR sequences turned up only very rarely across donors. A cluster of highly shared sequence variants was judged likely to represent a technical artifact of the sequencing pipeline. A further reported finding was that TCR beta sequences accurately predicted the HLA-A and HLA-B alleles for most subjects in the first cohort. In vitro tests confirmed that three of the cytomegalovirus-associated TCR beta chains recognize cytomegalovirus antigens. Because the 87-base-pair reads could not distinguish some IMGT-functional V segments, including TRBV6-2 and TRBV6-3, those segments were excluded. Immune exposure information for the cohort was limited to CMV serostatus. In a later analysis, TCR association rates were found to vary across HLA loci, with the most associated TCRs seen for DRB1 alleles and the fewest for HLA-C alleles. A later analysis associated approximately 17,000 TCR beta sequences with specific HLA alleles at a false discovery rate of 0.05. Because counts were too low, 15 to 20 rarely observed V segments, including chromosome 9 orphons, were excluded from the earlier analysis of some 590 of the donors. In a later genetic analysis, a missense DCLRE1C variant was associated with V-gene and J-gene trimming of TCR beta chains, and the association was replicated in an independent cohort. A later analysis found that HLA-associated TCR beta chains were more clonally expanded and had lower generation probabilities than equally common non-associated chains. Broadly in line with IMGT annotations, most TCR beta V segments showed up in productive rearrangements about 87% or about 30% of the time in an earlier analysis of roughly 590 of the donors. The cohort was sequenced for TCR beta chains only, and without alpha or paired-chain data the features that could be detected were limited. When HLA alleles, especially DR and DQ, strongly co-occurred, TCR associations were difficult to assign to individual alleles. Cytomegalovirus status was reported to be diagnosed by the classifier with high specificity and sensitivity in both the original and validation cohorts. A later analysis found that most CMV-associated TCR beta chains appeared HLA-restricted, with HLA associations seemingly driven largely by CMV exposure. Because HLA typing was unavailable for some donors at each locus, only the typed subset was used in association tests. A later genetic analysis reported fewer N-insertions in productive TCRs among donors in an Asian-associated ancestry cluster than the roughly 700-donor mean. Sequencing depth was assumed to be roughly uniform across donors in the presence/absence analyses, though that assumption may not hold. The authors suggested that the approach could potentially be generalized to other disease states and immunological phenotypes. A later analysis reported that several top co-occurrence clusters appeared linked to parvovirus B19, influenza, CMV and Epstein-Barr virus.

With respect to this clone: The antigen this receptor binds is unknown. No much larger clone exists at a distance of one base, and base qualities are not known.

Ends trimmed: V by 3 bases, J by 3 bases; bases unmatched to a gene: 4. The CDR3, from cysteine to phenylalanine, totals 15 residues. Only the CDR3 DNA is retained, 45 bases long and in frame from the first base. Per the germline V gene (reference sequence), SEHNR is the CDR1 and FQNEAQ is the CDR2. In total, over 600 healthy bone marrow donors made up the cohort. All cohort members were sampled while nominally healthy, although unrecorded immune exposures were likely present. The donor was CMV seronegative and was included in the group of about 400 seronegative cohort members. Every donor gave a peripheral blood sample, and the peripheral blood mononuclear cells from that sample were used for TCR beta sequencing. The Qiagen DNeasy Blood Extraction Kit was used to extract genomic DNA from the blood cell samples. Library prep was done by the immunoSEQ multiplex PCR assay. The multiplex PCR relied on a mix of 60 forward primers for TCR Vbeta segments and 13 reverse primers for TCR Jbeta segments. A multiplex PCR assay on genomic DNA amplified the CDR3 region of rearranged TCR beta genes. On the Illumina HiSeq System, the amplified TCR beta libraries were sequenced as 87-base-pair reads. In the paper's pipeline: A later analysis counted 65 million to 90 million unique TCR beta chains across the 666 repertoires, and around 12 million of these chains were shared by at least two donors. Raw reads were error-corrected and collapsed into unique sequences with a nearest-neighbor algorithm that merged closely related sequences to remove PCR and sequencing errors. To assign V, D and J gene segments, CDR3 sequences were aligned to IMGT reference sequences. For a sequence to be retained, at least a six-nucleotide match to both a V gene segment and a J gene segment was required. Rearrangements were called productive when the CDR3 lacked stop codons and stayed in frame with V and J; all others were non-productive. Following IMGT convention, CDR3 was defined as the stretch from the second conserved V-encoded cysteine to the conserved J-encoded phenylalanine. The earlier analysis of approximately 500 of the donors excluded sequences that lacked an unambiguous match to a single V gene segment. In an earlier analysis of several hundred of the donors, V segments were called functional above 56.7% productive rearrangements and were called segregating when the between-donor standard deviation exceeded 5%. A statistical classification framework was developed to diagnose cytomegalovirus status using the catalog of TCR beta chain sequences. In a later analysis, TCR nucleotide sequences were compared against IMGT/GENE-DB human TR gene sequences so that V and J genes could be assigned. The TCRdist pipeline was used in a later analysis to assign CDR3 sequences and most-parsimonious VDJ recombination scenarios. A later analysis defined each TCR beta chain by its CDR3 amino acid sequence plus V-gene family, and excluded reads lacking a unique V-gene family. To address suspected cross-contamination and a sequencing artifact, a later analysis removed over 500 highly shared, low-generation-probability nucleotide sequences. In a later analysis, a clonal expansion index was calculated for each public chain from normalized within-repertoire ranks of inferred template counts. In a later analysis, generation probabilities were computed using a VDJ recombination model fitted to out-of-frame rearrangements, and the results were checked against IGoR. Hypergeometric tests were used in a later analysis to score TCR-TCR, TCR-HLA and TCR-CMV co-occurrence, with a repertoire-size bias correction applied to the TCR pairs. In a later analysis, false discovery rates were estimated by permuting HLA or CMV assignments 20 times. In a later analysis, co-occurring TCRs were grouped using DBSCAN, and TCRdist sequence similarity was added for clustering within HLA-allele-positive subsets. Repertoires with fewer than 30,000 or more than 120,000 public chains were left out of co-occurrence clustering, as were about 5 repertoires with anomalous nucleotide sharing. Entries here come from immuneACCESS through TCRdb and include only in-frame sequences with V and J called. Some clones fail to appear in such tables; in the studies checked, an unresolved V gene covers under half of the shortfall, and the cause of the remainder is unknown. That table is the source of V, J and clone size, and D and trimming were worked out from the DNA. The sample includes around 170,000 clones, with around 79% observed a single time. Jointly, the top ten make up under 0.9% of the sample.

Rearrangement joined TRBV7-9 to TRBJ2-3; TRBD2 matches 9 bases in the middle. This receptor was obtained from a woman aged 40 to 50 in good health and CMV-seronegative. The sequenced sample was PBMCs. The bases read TGTGCCAGCAGCTTCGATAGCGGGGGAACAGATACGCAGTATTTT. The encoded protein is CASSFDSGGTDTQYF.